These T cell receptor beta chains were read from a single sample in a study of early stage breast cancer tumors. TCRdb keeps only in-frame clones here, not all; method: immunoSEQ multiplex PCR. The sample shows 39,000 or so clones, around 72% of them seen only once. The specimen was blood. Every receptor here comes from a person in their fifties with breast cancer. The conserved cysteine and the conserved F or W are not part of the CDR3 here. The order of the fields is V gene, CDR3 protein.

v_call: TRBV6-6; cdr3_aa: ASSYRHVSGNTIY
v_call: TRBV5-5; cdr3_aa: ASSLVTGPGGEKLF
v_call: TRBV27; cdr3_aa: ASSLNPGQGAWEQF
v_call: TRBV2; cdr3_aa: ASSEGNGRQISGNTIY
v_call: TRBV28; cdr3_aa: ASLSLQSVRGGQPQH
v_call: TRBV5-6; cdr3_aa: ASSYHRAGELF
v_call: TRBV2; cdr3_aa: ASSENRGIVGTEAF
v_call: TRBV5-8; cdr3_aa: ASSSRTGSSEQY
v_call: TRBV29-1; cdr3_aa: SVAGQNTEAF
v_call: TRBV7-8; cdr3_aa: ASSLVGGRTNQPQH
v_call: TRBV5-1; cdr3_aa: ASSWGQGGNEQF
v_call: TRBV2; cdr3_aa: ASSGQPQLRTGELF
v_call: TRBV19; cdr3_aa: ASTLSGRSSYNEQF
v_call: TRBV14; cdr3_aa: ASSQGGAESYNEQF
v_call: TRBV7-8; cdr3_aa: ASSTRAGTVNTEAF
v_call: TRBV6-5; cdr3_aa: ASSYGPQGAAEAF
v_call: TRBV30; cdr3_aa: AWSLTSGSTDTQY
v_call: TRBV7-2; cdr3_aa: ASSLSPGGIHEQY
v_call: TRBV27; cdr3_aa: ASRSGKTREQY
v_call: TRBV12-5; cdr3_aa: ASGLRLAGDTDTQY
v_call: TRBV7-2; cdr3_aa: ASREDSQGWAGYT
v_call: TRBV29-1; cdr3_aa: SVEDGGKQF
v_call: TRBV18; cdr3_aa: ASSPGTSVENEQF
v_call: TRBV5-4; cdr3_aa: ASSPPTGGRYEQY
v_call: TRBV7-7; cdr3_aa: ASSAGEGEGNTIY
v_call: TRBV5-1; cdr3_aa: ASSLTGGGNTIY
v_call: TRBV7-8; cdr3_aa: ASSLVGRVNEQY
v_call: TRBV2; cdr3_aa: ASSNTGAGTQY
v_call: TRBV6-7; cdr3_aa: ASSYSLQGAGQPQH
v_call: TRBV25-1; cdr3_aa: ASSVGGGREETQY
v_call: TRBV4-2; cdr3_aa: ASSTSRQGANTEAF
v_call: TRBV28; cdr3_aa: ASSSSGASVYNEQF
v_call: TRBV5-1; cdr3_aa: ASSLWEGSPDTQY
v_call: TRBV5-1; cdr3_aa: ASSFGAGGPSDTQY
v_call: TRBV11-2; cdr3_aa: ASSLGTGGETQY